This T cell receptor beta chain stems from a study of CD8+CD57+ T cells in acquired aplastic anemia. This CDR3 region has 16 residues. Germline CDR1 is ENHRY and CDR2 is SYGVKD. The template used for profiling TCR beta VDJ and CDR3 was genomic DNA. One entry per CDR3 protein results from TCRdb running MiXCR on the reads. Of about 190,000 distinct CDR3 sequences listed, 40% to 55% are singletons. About this clonotype: A junction end diverges from the germline sequence, so it may reflect a read error.

Flow cytometry had shown expanded CD8+CD57+ cells in the patients chosen for sequencing. The rearrangement links TRBV10-3 to TRBJ2-7; 7 positions match TRBD2. The specimen sequenced was sorted CD4+, CD8+, or CD8+CD57+ T cells (not recorded which) from PBMCs. The clonotype comes from a human donor with aplastic anemia. DNA of the CDR3: TGTACCATCAGTGAGTCGGGACTAAGGAGCTCCTACGAGCAGTACTTC. This translates into CTISESGLRSSYEQYF.